The rows below give T cell receptor beta chains drawn from one sample of a study of T-cell memory formation after mild COVID-19. TCRdb independently ran MiXCR on the 5' RACE reads; one entry per CDR3 protein. Here the sample spans 110,000 or so distinct CDR3 sequences, about 18% being singletons. The sample consisted of PBMCs or a T cell subset sorted from them (not recorded which). The receptors stem from a man aged 18 to 29 who had mild COVID-19 (a few samples of this study predate the infection). Cell type and time point are not known. Each CDR3 is given with its conserved first and last residue. The D gene is left open where the match is weak. Expanded clones are given a class, and other clones once, few, many or no size at all.

size: few; D: TRBD1; length: 15; V: TRBV5-6; J: TRBJ1-4; CDR3: CASSLTTGDNEKLFF; DNA: TGTGCCAGCAGCTTGACGACAGGGGATAATGAAAAACTGTTTTTT
size: few; D: NA; length: 16; V: TRBV4-3; J: TRBJ1-3; CDR3: CASSQDPANSGNTIYF; DNA: TGCGCCAGCAGCCAAGATCCCGCAAACTCTGGAAACACCATATATTTT
size: NA; D: NA; length: 14; V: TRBV20-1; J: TRBJ1-1; CDR3: CSARDGGFTTEAFF; DNA: TGCAGTGCTAGAGATGGGGGGTTTACCACTGAAGCTTTCTTT
size: few; D: NA; length: 13; V: TRBV11-2; J: TRBJ1-1; CDR3: CASSLGWGVEAFF; DNA: TGTGCCAGCAGCTTGGGATGGGGGGTTGAAGCTTTCTTT
size: NA; D: NA; length: 17; V: TRBV4-3; J: TRBJ2-4; CDR3: CASSHRSRLGTENIQYF; DNA: TGCGCCAGCAGCCACCGAAGCAGACTCGGGACGGAAAACATTCAGTACTTC
size: few; D: TRBD1; length: 13; V: TRBV7-2; J: TRBJ2-7; CDR3: CASSLTGLLEQYF; DNA: TGTGCCAGCAGTTTGACAGGGCTTTTGGAGCAGTACTTC
size: few; D: NA; length: 14; V: TRBV5-1; J: TRBJ2-3; CDR3: CASSLGHGSDTQYF; DNA: TGCGCCAGCAGCTTGGGGCACGGTTCAGATACGCAGTATTTT
size: NA; D: NA; length: 15; V: TRBV16; J: TRBJ1-2; CDR3: CASSQSGQGYRGYTF; DNA: TGTGCCAGCAGCCAATCCGGCCAGGGGTATCGCGGCTACACCTTC
size: few; D: TRBD1; length: 16; V: TRBV11-2; J: TRBJ2-2; CDR3: CASSPTGTANTGELFF; DNA: TGTGCCAGCAGCCCGACCGGGACAGCCAACACCGGGGAGCTGTTTTTT
size: NA; D: NA; length: 14; V: TRBV9; J: TRBJ2-7; CDR3: CASSVARTAYEQYF; DNA: TGTGCCAGCAGCGTAGCTCGGACAGCCTACGAGCAGTACTTC
size: NA; D: NA; length: 15; V: TRBV24-1; J: TRBJ1-1; CDR3: CATSDSGPRNTEAFF; DNA: TGTGCCACCAGTGATTCGGGCCCGAGGAACACTGAAGCTTTCTTT
size: NA; D: NA; length: 13; V: TRBV4-1; J: TRBJ1-4; CDR3: CASSLTGWEKLFF; DNA: TGCGCCAGCAGCTTGACGGGTTGGGAAAAACTGTTTTTT
size: NA; D: NA; length: 13; V: TRBV18; J: TRBJ2-5; CDR3: CASSPAGWETQYF; DNA: TGTGCCAGCTCACCGGCGGGGTGGGAGACCCAGTACTTC
size: NA; D: TRBD1; length: 16; V: TRBV14; J: TRBJ2-3; CDR3: CASSQFLGQGTDTQYF; DNA: TGTGCCAGCAGCCAGTTTCTGGGACAGGGAACAGATACGCAGTATTTT
size: NA; D: NA; length: 16; V: TRBV4-3; J: TRBJ2-7; CDR3: CASSQVSGGFGYEQYF; DNA: TGCGCCAGCAGCCAAGTGTCTGGGGGGTTCGGGTACGAGCAGTACTTC
size: NA; D: NA; length: 13; V: TRBV3-1; J: TRBJ2-1; CDR3: CASTTMGGGATFF; DNA: TGTGCCAGCACCACTATGGGTGGGGGGGCCACGTTCTTC
size: few; D: TRBD1; length: 14; V: TRBV11-3; J: TRBJ2-1; CDR3: CASSPETGFYEQFF; DNA: TGTGCCAGCAGCCCCGAGACAGGGTTTTATGAGCAGTTCTTC
size: NA; D: NA; length: 13; V: TRBV11-3; J: TRBJ2-7; CDR3: CASSLDLQGEQYF; DNA: TGTGCCAGCAGCTTAGATCTCCAAGGCGAGCAGTACTTC
size: many; D: NA; length: 13; V: TRBV5-1; J: TRBJ1-6; CDR3: CASSLKQDSPLHF; DNA: TGCGCCAGCAGCTTAAAACAGGATTCACCCCTCCACTTT
size: few; D: NA; length: 16; V: TRBV15; J: TRBJ2-4; CDR3: CATSRTGVWGKNIQYF; DNA: TGTGCCACCAGCAGAACGGGGGTTTGGGGCAAAAACATTCAGTACTTC
size: few; D: NA; length: 16; V: TRBV5-1; J: TRBJ2-2; CDR3: CASSVFTGTITGELFF; DNA: TGCGCCAGCAGCGTATTTACCGGGACGATAACCGGGGAGCTGTTTTTT
size: NA; D: TRBD1; length: 15; V: TRBV5-1; J: TRBJ2-7; CDR3: CASSLLTGETYEQYF; DNA: TGCGCCAGCAGCCTACTGACAGGGGAAACCTACGAGCAGTACTTC
size: NA; D: NA; length: 15; V: TRBV7-2; J: TRBJ1-6; CDR3: CASSFNAQYNSPLHF; DNA: TGTGCCAGCAGCTTCAATGCGCAATATAATTCACCCCTCCACTTT